These 28 T cell receptor beta chains originate from one sample sequenced in a study of spatial heterogeneity in lung cancer. The sample's time point: blood at routine non-recurrence follow-up after resection. TCRdb reprocessed the 5' RACE reads via MiXCR and lists one record per CDR3 protein. The sample includes roughly 70,000 distinct CDR3 sequences, around 8.9% of them seen just once. The source material was PBMCs, sampled at follow-up. All receptors come from a female donor with early-stage non-small cell lung cancer.

With regard to this clonotype: A much larger clonotype is one base distant, so this may be a read error. The chain joins TRBV30 to TRBJ1-4, with D unresolved. Trimming left V 0 bases short and J 7 bases short, with 12 bases between. Germline V gene lookup returns CDR1 GTSNPN and CDR2 SVGIG (reference sequence). The CDR3 covers 14 residues. CDR3 sequence (DNA): TGTGCCTGGAGTGTAGGTTCCCTGGCTGAAAAACTGTTTTTT. It yields the protein CAWSVGSLAEKLFF.

This clonotype came up many times. The rearrangement joins TRBV20-1 to TRBJ2-3; 10 bases map to TRBD1. CDR3 length: 17 residues. Germline V gene data show CDR1 as DFQATT and CDR2 as SNEGSKA (reference sequence). Losses at the gene ends were 0 bases for V and 4 bases for J; bases not matched to a gene: 10. The CDR3 DNA follows: TGCAGTGCTAGAGATCTAGCAGGACAGGGGGATGCAGATACGCAGTATTTT. Translating it yields CSARDLAGQGDADTQYF.

This clonotype has at least ten counts. The chain recombines TRBV18 with TRBJ1-5, with unresolved D. V lost 5 bases and J lost 0, with 17 bases in between. CDR3 length: 17 residues. Germline-derived CDR1 and CDR2 are KGHSH and LQKENI. The CDR3: CASSEAPSYYSNQPQHF. DNA of the CDR3: TGTGCCAGCTCAGAGGCACCATCGTATTATAGCAATCAGCCCCAGCATTTT.

This clonotype was seen repeatedly, ten times or more. The genes are TRBV5-8 and TRBJ2-1; no clear D gene. Between the trimmed V and J ends, which lost 0 bases and 7 bases, there was a span of 8 bases. Germline V gene sequence: CDR1 SGHTS, CDR2 YDEGEE. The CDR3 consists of 13 residues. The CDR3 is CASSLARFNEQFF. CDR3 sequence (DNA): TGTGCCAGCAGCTTGGCAAGGTTTAATGAGCAGTTCTTC.

This sequence joins TRBV6-1 and TRBJ2-1, with 8 bases fitting TRBD2. The CDR3 contains 14 residues. V shed 4 bases and J 9 bases; nucleotides not matched to a gene: 8. Germline lookup yields CDR1 MNHNS and CDR2 SASEGT. Here the CDR3 DNA reads TGTGCCAGCAGTGTAAGCGGGAGTAACCGTGAGCAGTTCTTC. Its protein is CASSVSGSNREQFF.

The chain combines TRBV12-3 or TRBV12-4 with TRBJ1-6; D uncertain. The length of the CDR3 is 13 residues. With 6 bases removed from V and 4 bases from J, the gap between germline ends came to 7 bases. The CDR3 here is CASRPGYNSPLHF. The CDR3 DNA follows: TGTGCCAGCAGGCCGGGTTATAATTCACCCCTCCACTTT.

V and J are TRBV3-1 and TRBJ2-3, with TRBD2 matching 12 bases. The CDR3 is 15 residues long. V dropped 4 bases and J dropped 6; count of bases not matched to a gene: 5. Germline V gene data show CDR1 as LGHDT and CDR2 as YNNKEL (reference sequence). CDR3 bases: TGTGCCAGCAGCCCCGGACTAGCGGGGCGGGATACGCAGTATTTT. Its translation: CASSPGLAGRDTQYF.

This clonotype was recorded many times. The chain joins TRBV27 to TRBJ2-7; TRBD1 matches 8 bases. Germline loops: CDR1 MNHEY, CDR2 SMNVEV (reference sequence). Unmatched junction bases numbered 5, after V lost 5 bases and J lost 2 bases. CDR3 size: 14 residues. The CDR3 DNA follows: TGTGCCAGCAGTCTGAAGACAGGGGCCTACGAGCAGTACTTC. This sequence encodes CASSLKTGAYEQYF.

This clonotype was picked up many times. The V gene is TRBV11-2, the J gene TRBJ2-7; 10 bases are shared with TRBD2. The CDR3 has 15 amino acids. Germline V CDR1 and CDR2: SGHAT, FQNNGV. V shed 6 bases and J 2 bases; nucleotides not matched to a gene: 7. Here the CDR3 reads CASRLAGTRTYEQYF. In DNA form, the CDR3 reads TGTGCCAGCAGACTAGCGGGAACGAGGACCTACGAGCAGTACTTC.

This clonotype was detected many times. The rearrangement links TRBV3-1 to TRBJ1-2, with 7 bases lining up with TRBD1. J lost 4 bases, V lost 6 bases, and 11 bases had no gene match. The germline V gene has CDR1 LGHDT and CDR2 YNNKEL (reference sequence). This CDR3 spans 15 amino acids. The CDR3 nucleotides read TGTGCCAGCAGTCTTAGGGACAGCCGTTTCTATGGCTACACCTTC. Translated, it gives CASSLRDSRFYGYTF.

This clonotype was observed at least ten times. The V and J genes are TRBV28 and TRBJ1-1; D remains unclear. The CDR3 length is 11 residues. The V end was cut by 4 bases, the J end by 10 bases, with 10 bases between. In germline, CDR1 is MDHEN, CDR2 SYDVKM. Here the CDR3 reads CASSYPQVAFF. The CDR3 nucleotides read TGTGCCAGCAGTTACCCGCAAGTAGCTTTCTTT. Full variable domain (missing parts from reference TRBV28 and TRBJ1-1): DVKVTQSSRYLVKRTGEKVFLECVQDMDHENMFWYRQDPGLGLRLIYFSYDVKMKEKGDIPEGYSVSREKKERFSLILESASTNQTSMYLCASSYPQVAFFGQGTRLTVV.

This clonotype was counted many times. The chain couples TRBV7-3 to TRBJ2-7, with 7 bases that match TRBD1. The CDR3 covers 15 residues. V gave up 1 base and J gave up 7 bases; unmatched junction bases: 10. Germline-derived CDR1 and CDR2 are SGHTA and FQGTGA. CDR3 in amino acids: CASSLSVAGGAEQYF. CDR3 in DNA: TGTGCCAGCAGCTTAAGCGTCGCAGGGGGTGCGGAGCAGTACTTC.

This chain connects TRBV11-2 to TRBJ2-1; 9 bases line up with TRBD2. Germline V gene data show CDR1 as SGHAT and CDR2 as FQNNGV. The CDR3 has 14 amino acids. With 5 bases clipped from V and 3 bases from J, the junction kept 2 bases outside the gene matches. CDR3 bases: TGTGCCAGCAGCCGCGGGGGGGGCTACAATGAGCAGTTCTTC. Protein: CASSRGGGYNEQFF.

This clonotype was seen a handful of times. V is TRBV28 and J is TRBJ2-1, with TRBD1 matching over 7 bases. The CDR3 contains 16 residues. Germline assignment: CDR1 MDHEN and CDR2 SYDVKM. The V and J ends lost 2 bases and 7 bases, in that order; junction bases with no gene match: 11. CDR3 coding DNA: TGTGCCAGCAGTTTAGAGGGGGACAGTGTGGGAAATGAGCAGTTCTTC. Translation gives CASSLEGDSVGNEQFF.

The table lists this clonotype with many counts. The chain employs TRBV14 and TRBJ2-2; weak D call: TRBD2 (6 bases). Germline CDR1 and CDR2: SGHDN and FVKESK. The CDR3 contains 16 residues. With 1 base removed from V and 2 bases from J, the gap between germline ends came to 11 bases. In DNA form, the CDR3 reads TGTGCCAGCAGCCAAGTGCCGGGACTCAACACCGGGGAGCTGTTTTTT. Amino acids: CASSQVPGLNTGELFF. Using reference TRBV14 and TRBJ2-2 for the parts outside the CDR3, the full variable domain is EAGVTQFPSHSVIEKGQTVTLRCDPISGHDNLYWYRRVMGKEIKFLLHFVKESKQDESGMPNNRFLAERTGGTYSTLKVQPAELEDSGVYFCASSQVPGLNTGELFFGEGSRLTVL.

This clonotype was detected ten times or more. This chain links TRBV11-2 with TRBJ2-2, with D possibly matching TRBD1 (5 bases). Germline CDR1 and CDR2: SGHAT and FQNNGV. This CDR3 has 16 amino acids. Trimming removed 1 base at V and 0 bases at J, with 9 bases between. The CDR3 loop reads CASSLGRQTNTGELFF. The CDR3 DNA follows: TGTGCCAGCAGCTTAGGACGACAGACGAACACCGGGGAGCTGTTTTTT.

V gene TRBV24-1 combines with J gene TRBJ2-3; 11 bases line up with TRBD2. The CDR3 runs 16 residues. Losses at the gene ends were 3 bases for V and 1 base for J; bases not matched to a gene: 2. The germline gives CDR1 KGHDR, CDR2 SFDVKD. CDR3 sequence (DNA): TGTGCCACCAGTGATCCGGGACTAGCGGGCACAGATACGCAGTATTTT. Its protein is CATSDPGLAGTDTQYF.

This clonotype has at least ten counts. The chain combines TRBV7-3 with TRBJ2-3; perhaps TRBD2 as D (6 bases). The CDR3 has 16 amino acids. V was pared by 5 bases and J by 0 bases, with 15 bases between. The germline V gene encodes CDR1 SGHTA and CDR2 FQGTGA. Here the CDR3 DNA reads TGTGCCAGCAGCCTAAACCCCGGACTAAGCACAGATACGCAGTATTTT. It yields the protein CASSLNPGLSTDTQYF. Looking up the rest from reference TRBV7-3 and TRBJ2-3 gives the full variable domain: GAGVSQTPSNKVTEKGKYVELRCDPISGHTALYWYRQSLGQGPEFLIYFQGTGAADDSGLPNDRFFAVRPEGSVSTLKIQRTERGDSAVYLCASSLNPGLSTDTQYFGPGTRLTVL.

This clonotype has ten or more counts. The chain recombines TRBV29-1 with TRBJ1-1; the D gene is possibly TRBD1 (6 bases). The CDR3 is 15 amino acids. Trimming left V 4 bases short and J 1 base short, with 16 bases between. Germline V CDR1 and CDR2: SQVTM, ANQGSEA. CDR3 region: CSVGDPGQQNTEAFF. In nucleotides, the CDR3 is TGCAGCGTTGGGGATCCAGGACAGCAGAACACTGAAGCTTTCTTT.

The chain carries TRBV2 and TRBJ1-1; no clear D gene. Trimming cost V 1 base and J 2 bases, with 5 bases left between them. The CDR3 loop spans 13 amino acids. Germline lookup yields CDR1 SNHLY and CDR2 FYNNEI. This chain's CDR3 is CASSEEVNTEAFF. The CDR3, as DNA: TGTGCCAGCAGTGAAGAGGTTAACACTGAAGCTTTCTTT.

This clonotype has just a few counts. In DNA form, the CDR3 reads TGTGCCAGCAGCGTTCGACAGACTGATAACAATGAGCAGTTCTTC. Protein: CASSVRQTDNNEQFF. This sequence joins TRBV9 and TRBJ2-1; possibly TRBD1 for D (5 bases). Trimming stripped 2 bases from V and 5 bases from J, with 14 bases between. The CDR3 totals 15 residues. The germline CDR1 and CDR2 sequences are SGDLS and YYNGEE.

This clonotype occurred many times. The J gene is TRBJ2-1, the V gene TRBV5-4; tentative D call: TRBD1 (5 bases). Deletions cut 0 bases from V and 5 bases from J, with 9 bases between. Germline-derived CDR1 and CDR2 are SGHNT and YYREEE (reference sequence). There are 14 residues in the CDR3. In DNA form, the CDR3 reads TGTGCCAGCAGCTTGGGCCTAGGGGACAATGAGCAGTTCTTC. Its translation is CASSLGLGDNEQFF.

This chain links TRBV3-1 with TRBJ2-3, with 7 bases lining up with TRBD2. There are 15 residues in the CDR3. CDR1 LGHDT and CDR2 YNNKEL come from the germline V gene (reference sequence). V dropped 5 bases and J dropped 2; count of bases not matched to a gene: 7. The CDR3 protein is CASSGVAGFTDTQYF. DNA for the CDR3: TGTGCCAGCAGCGGGGTAGCGGGCTTCACAGATACGCAGTATTTT.

This clonotype has only a few counts. In DNA, the CDR3 is TGTGCCAGCAGTTACCAAGCGGGAGGGGTCGCGGAGCAGTTCTTC. Its translation: CASSYQAGGVAEQFF. This chain joins TRBV6-5 and TRBJ2-1; TRBD2 matches 10 bases. The ends lost 2 bases at V and 10 bases at J; junction bases unmatched: 8. Per the germline V gene, CDR1 is MNHEY and CDR2 is SVGAGI. This CDR3 has 15 amino acids.

This clonotype showed up many times. The rearrangement joins TRBV7-9 to TRBJ1-1, with D unresolved. Germline V CDR1 and CDR2: SEHNR, FQNEAQ (reference sequence). V was shortened by 2 bases and J by 3 bases, with 10 bases between the two germline ends. The CDR3 spans 14 residues. The CDR3 sequence: CASSLQTFYTEAFF. The CDR3 DNA reads as TGTGCCAGCAGCTTACAGACCTTTTACACTGAAGCTTTCTTT.

The CDR3 region has the DNA TGTGCCAGCAGTGACGGGCAGGGGGCCGGCGGCTACACCTTC. As protein: CASSDGQGAGGYTF. The gene calls are TRBV6-1 and TRBJ1-2, with TRBD1 identical over 8 bases. The trim removed 3 bases at V and 8 bases at J, leaving 8 bases unmatched. CDR1 is MNHNS and CDR2 is SASEGT in the germline V gene. The CDR3 sequence is 14 residues long.

This clonotype was seen only a few times. Since no conserved phenylalanine or tryptophan closes the CDR3, a read error is the likely cause. Because the CDR3's place on the DNA is in doubt, the DNA is left out and the CDR3 is given as listed by TCRdb. This CDR3 is CASPGSRG. This chain links TRBV2 with TRBJ2-3; the table's D call, TRBD1, has no DNA check behind it. The CDR3 adds up to 8 amino acids, both ends counted. Germline V gene sequence: CDR1 SNHLY, CDR2 FYNNEI.

This clonotype turned up a few times. The J gene is TRBJ2-7, the V gene TRBV12-3 or TRBV12-4; 10 bases map to TRBD1. This CDR3 comprises 14 residues. The junction had 7 bases not matched to a gene; V was cut back by 6 bases and J by 5 bases. This CDR3 is CASRPTGTGDEQYF. The CDR3 region has the DNA TGTGCCAGCAGACCGACCGGGACAGGGGACGAGCAGTACTTC.